The 13 T cell receptor beta chains given below trace back to one sample, sequenced in a study of spatial heterogeneity in lung cancer. TCRdb re-derived calls from the 5' RACE reads in MiXCR, one entry per CDR3 protein. The sample has roughly 120,000 distinct CDR3 sequences; 12% are singletons. Documented time point: blood at routine non-recurrence follow-up after resection. The authors sequenced whole RNA from tumor, nontumor lung or frozen PBMC without sorting. Sequences were derived from PBMCs, sampled at follow-up. These TCRs come from a male donor with early-stage non-small cell lung cancer.

The V call is TRBV5-1, the J call TRBJ2-3, with D unclear. The CDR3 sequence is 15 residues long. V gave up 0 bases and J gave up 0 bases, with 8 bases separating them. Germline V lookup: CDR1 SGHRS, CDR2 YFSETQ. CDR3 in amino acids: CASSLGRLSTDTQYF. In DNA form, the CDR3 reads TGCGCCAGCAGCTTGGGCAGACTGAGCACAGATACGCAGTATTTT. Combining the CDR3 with reference TRBV5-1 and TRBJ2-3 gives the whole variable domain KAGVTQTPRYLIKTRGQQVTLSCSPISGHRSVSWYQQTPGQGLQFLFEYFSETQRNKGNFPGRFSGRQFSNSRSEMNVSTLELGDSALYLCASSLGRLSTDTQYFGPGTRLTVL.

This clonotype was observed many times. This chain joins TRBV19 and TRBJ1-5; a possible D gene is TRBD1 (6 bases). V was clipped by 5 bases and J by 10 bases, with 15 bases between them. Germline V gives CDR1 LNHDA, CDR2 SQIVND (reference sequence). The CDR3 spans 13 residues. The CDR3 region is CASSFVGQSPQHF. CDR3 coding DNA: TGTGCCAGTAGTTTCGTTGGACAGTCCCCCCAGCATTTT.

This clonotype appeared a few times. This chain uses TRBV6-5 with TRBJ2-7, with 7 bases fitting TRBD2. The CDR3 is 18 amino acids. CDR1 and CDR2 (germline): MNHEY, SVGAGI. Trimming cost V 5 bases and J 6 bases; bases outside gene matches: 22. The CDR3 protein is CASSAGRQWTRGSLEQYF. In DNA form, the CDR3 reads TGTGCCAGCAGTGCCGGGAGACAGTGGACTAGGGGAAGTCTCGAGCAGTACTTC.

This clonotype was counted only a few times. V usage is TRBV21-1 and J usage is TRBJ1-5; TRBD1 was called by the table and not checked on the DNA. TRBV21-1 is designated a pseudogene. The CDR3 runs to 17 residues. The CDR3 protein is CASSKVGKSYSNQPQHF. CDR3 coding DNA: TGTGCCAGCAGCAAAGTCGGGAAATCTTATAGCAATCAGCCCCAGCATTTT.

The chain has TRBV15 and TRBJ2-5; D is uncertain. This CDR3 has 16 amino acids. In germline, CDR1 is LNHNV, CDR2 YYDKDF (reference sequence). Trimming left V 0 bases short and J 1 base short, with 12 bases between. CDR3 DNA: TGTGCCACCAGCAGAGATCTTGGGCATCTCCAAGAGACCCAGTACTTC. This encodes CATSRDLGHLQETQYF.

This clonotype occurred a few times. The genes are TRBV20-1 and TRBJ2-7, with unresolved D. V was pared by 0 bases and J by 4 bases, with 10 bases between. This CDR3 region has 13 residues. Germline V gene sequence: CDR1 DFQATT, CDR2 SNEGSKA (reference sequence). This CDR3 is CSARDSTLYEQYF. The CDR3 DNA follows: TGCAGTGCTAGAGATAGCACTTTATACGAGCAGTACTTC.

The chain carries TRBV7-2 and TRBJ2-7, with D possibly being TRBD1 (5 bases). V was shortened by 0 bases and J by 2 bases, with 11 bases between the two germline ends. There are 15 residues in the CDR3. Germline V gene sequence: CDR1 SGHTA, CDR2 FQGNSA. CDR3 nucleotides: TGTGCCAGCAGCTTAGCGGGAACAGGCCCCTACGAGCAGTACTTC. Its translation: CASSLAGTGPYEQYF.

Many counts were recorded for this clonotype. This chain links TRBV5-1 with TRBJ2-7; D unresolved. V lost 5 bases and J 2 bases, leaving 17 bases between the germline ends. The CDR3 length is 15 residues. Looked up from germline, CDR1 is SGHRS and CDR2 is YFSETQ. Here the CDR3 reads CASRTQAEGTYEQYF. The CDR3 region has the DNA TGCGCCAGCAGGACCCAGGCGGAAGGGACCTACGAGCAGTACTTC.

The sample holds many counts of this clonotype. The CDR3: CASSVGNEQFF. CDR3 nucleotides: TGCGCCAGCAGCGTCGGGAATGAGCAGTTCTTC. The chain combines TRBV4-1 with TRBJ2-1, with D hard to call. The CDR3 runs 11 residues. V shed 5 bases and J shed 7 bases, with 6 bases lying between them. Germline lookup yields CDR1 MGHRA and CDR2 YSYEKL.

As to this clonotype: Possible read error: a much larger clone is one base away. V usage is TRBV3-1 and J usage is TRBJ1-4; D is perhaps TRBD1 (6 bases). V was shortened by 0 bases and J by 5 bases, with 10 bases between the two germline ends. The germline CDR1 and CDR2 sequences are LGHDT and YNNKEL (reference sequence). This CDR3 comprises 15 residues. CDR3 protein: CASSQDPGANEKLFF. The CDR3 region has the DNA TGTGCCAGCAGCCAAGATCCGGGGGCGAATGAAAAACTGTTTTTT.

This clonotype turned up a few times. The rearrangement links TRBV12-3 or TRBV12-4 to TRBJ1-1; D uncertain. CDR3 length: 14 amino acids. Trimming left V 6 bases short and J 1 base short, with 12 bases between. CDR3 residues: CASRGGDGNTEAFF. In nucleotides, the CDR3 is TGTGCCAGCAGGGGAGGCGACGGGAACACTGAAGCTTTCTTT.

The V and J genes are TRBV7-3 and TRBJ2-7, with D possibly TRBD1 on 5 matching bases. This CDR3 is 16 amino acids long. The germline V and J ends were trimmed by 1 base and 6 bases, with 19 bases remaining between them. Germline CDR1 is SGHTA and CDR2 is FQGTGA. The CDR3 DNA sequence: TGTGCCAGCAGCTTAATGTCGTCATCCAGGGTGAGCGAGCAGTACTTC. It specifies CASSLMSSSRVSEQYF. Together with reference TRBV7-3 and TRBJ2-7, the CDR3 gives the full variable domain: GAGVSQTPSNKVTEKGKYVELRCDPISGHTALYWYRQSLGQGPEFLIYFQGTGAADDSGLPNDRFFAVRPEGSVSTLKIQRTERGDSAVYLCASSLMSSSRVSEQYFGPGTRLTVT.

This clonotype was counted many times. The chain carries TRBV3-1 and TRBJ1-1; TRBD1 is a possible D gene (5 bases). The CDR3 is made up of 15 amino acids. Germline V gives CDR1 LGHDT, CDR2 YNNKEL (reference sequence). The ends were cut back, 5 bases at V and 7 bases at J, with 20 bases in the middle. CDR3 DNA: TGTGCCAGCAGCTTTTCAACAGGCCGTTTAATTGAAGCTTTCTTT. This gives the protein CASSFSTGRLIEAFF.